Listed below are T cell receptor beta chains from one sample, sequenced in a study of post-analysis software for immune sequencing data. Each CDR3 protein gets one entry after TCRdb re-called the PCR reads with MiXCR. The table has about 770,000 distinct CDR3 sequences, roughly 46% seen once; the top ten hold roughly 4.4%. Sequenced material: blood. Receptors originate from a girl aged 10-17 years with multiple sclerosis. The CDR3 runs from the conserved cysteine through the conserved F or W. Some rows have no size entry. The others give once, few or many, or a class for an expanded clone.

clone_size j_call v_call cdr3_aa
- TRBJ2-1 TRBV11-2 CASSLEGLEGSEQFF
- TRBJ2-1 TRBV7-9 CASLGLVENEQVF
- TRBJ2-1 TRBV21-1 CASSKVVAEQFF
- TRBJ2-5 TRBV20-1 CSARALRTRDRGLETQYF
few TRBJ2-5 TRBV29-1 CSVDVTSGRETQYF
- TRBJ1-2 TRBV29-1 CSVEVGPGTVANYGYTF
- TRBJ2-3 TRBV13 CASSSSFRDRGTDTQYF
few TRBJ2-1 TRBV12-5 CASGLGGSYEQFF
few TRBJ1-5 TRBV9 CASSVGQGPPQHF
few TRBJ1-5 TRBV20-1 CSANRGSGNQPQHF
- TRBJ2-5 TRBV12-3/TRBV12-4 CASSLRGTQYF
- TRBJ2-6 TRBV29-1 CSVTRIGANVLTF
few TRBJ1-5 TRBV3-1 CASSQNRVGGNQPQHF
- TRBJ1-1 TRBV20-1 CSAPTPVGPEAFF
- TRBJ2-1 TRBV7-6 CASSSGTSTYNEQFF
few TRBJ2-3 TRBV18 CASSPPLATDTQYF
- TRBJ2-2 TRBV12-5 CASGLFDRGTNNTGELFF
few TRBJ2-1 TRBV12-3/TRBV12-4 CASTSGGASGEQFF
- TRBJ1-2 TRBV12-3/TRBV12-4 CASSLRSKYGYTF
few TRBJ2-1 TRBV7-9 CASSLWSGGNNEQFF
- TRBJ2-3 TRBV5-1 CASSFREGTQYF
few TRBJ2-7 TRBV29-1 CSGGQGTSYEQYF
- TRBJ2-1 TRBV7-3 CASSLRAGVFGDEQFF
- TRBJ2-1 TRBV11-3 CASSLGGTSFLNEQFF
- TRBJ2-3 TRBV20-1 CSARSASGRNPYGTDTQYF
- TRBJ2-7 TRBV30 CAWNPGDYEQYF
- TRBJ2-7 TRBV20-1 CSASGGAEPQYF
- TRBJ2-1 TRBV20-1 CSVRGSSYNEQFF
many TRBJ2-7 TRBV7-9 CASSSPTSYEQYF
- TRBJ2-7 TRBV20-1 CSARVPGLADTYEQYF
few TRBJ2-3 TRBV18 CASSPYAGRSTDTQYF
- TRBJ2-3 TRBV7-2 CASSFPGLAGGGTDTQYF
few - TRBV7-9 CASSLWSGQGETQYF
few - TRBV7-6 CASSPVPDNSDEQYF
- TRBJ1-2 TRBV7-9 CASSPGQGVPYGYTF
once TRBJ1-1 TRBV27 CANSFRGVNTEAFF
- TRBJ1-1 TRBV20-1 CSARDHGGSGRTEAFF
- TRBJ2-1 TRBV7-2 CASSLSGEGINEQFF
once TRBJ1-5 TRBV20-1 CSAGQRPPRPQHF
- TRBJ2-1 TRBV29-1 CSGAPGDDSYNEQFF